A single sample is the source of the 4 T cell receptor beta chains below, sequenced in a study of blood T cell repertoires in COVID-19 (dated by TCRdb to the early 2020s). Library construction relied on the immunoSEQ multiplex PCR assay. The immuneACCESS repertoire file appears here via TCRdb, limited to in-frame rearrangements. These files lack a portion of the clones; in checked studies, under half of the deficit traces to unresolved V genes, and the cause of the others is not known. This sample comprises 40,000 to 50,000 clones, 80% to 90% of them detected only once. The ten top clones hold 8.5% to 10% of the sample. Input material: peripheral blood. These receptors all stem from a man younger than 40 with active or convalescent COVID-19.

This clone was detected once. The V gene is TRBV30, the J gene TRBJ1-5, with 7 bases fitting TRBD1. The V gene's germline CDR1 is GTSNPN and CDR2 SVGIG (reference sequence). V was clipped by 5 bases and J by 2 bases; unmatched bases: 6. The CDR3 extends over 14 amino acids. The CDR3 region has the DNA TGTGCCTGGGGGACAGAGCTGGGCAATCAGCCCCAGCATTTT. Translation: CAWGTELGNQPQHF.

The rearrangement uses TRBV21-1 and TRBJ2-5; TRBD1, as called in the table, went unchecked against the DNA. TRBV21-1 is tagged as a pseudogene. The CDR3 spans 19 residues. The chain's CDR3 is CASSKGDPVPTEHQETQYF. The CDR3 bases are TGTGCCAGCAGCAAAGGTGATCCCGTCCCGACAGAACACCAAGAGACCCAGTACTTC.

The V call is TRBV4-3, the J call TRBJ2-2, with 7 bases fitting TRBD1. Looked up from germline, CDR1 is LGHNA and CDR2 is YSLEER. The CDR3 runs 15 residues. Trimming at V came to 3 bases and at J to 7 bases, leaving 8 bases not matched to a gene. The CDR3 reads CASSHGTARGGELFF. As DNA, the CDR3 is TGCGCCAGCAGCCACGGGACAGCCAGAGGCGGGGAGCTGTTTTTT.

The gene calls are TRBV6-4 and TRBJ2-2; 8 bases are a match to TRBD1. The CDR3 is 13 residues long. V gave up 11 bases and J gave up 3 bases; unmatched junction bases: 5. Germline-derived CDR1 and CDR2 are MRHNA and SNTAGT. The CDR3 here is CASQGADTGELFF. CDR3 coding DNA: TGTGCCTCTCAGGGGGCTGACACCGGGGAGCTGTTTTTT.